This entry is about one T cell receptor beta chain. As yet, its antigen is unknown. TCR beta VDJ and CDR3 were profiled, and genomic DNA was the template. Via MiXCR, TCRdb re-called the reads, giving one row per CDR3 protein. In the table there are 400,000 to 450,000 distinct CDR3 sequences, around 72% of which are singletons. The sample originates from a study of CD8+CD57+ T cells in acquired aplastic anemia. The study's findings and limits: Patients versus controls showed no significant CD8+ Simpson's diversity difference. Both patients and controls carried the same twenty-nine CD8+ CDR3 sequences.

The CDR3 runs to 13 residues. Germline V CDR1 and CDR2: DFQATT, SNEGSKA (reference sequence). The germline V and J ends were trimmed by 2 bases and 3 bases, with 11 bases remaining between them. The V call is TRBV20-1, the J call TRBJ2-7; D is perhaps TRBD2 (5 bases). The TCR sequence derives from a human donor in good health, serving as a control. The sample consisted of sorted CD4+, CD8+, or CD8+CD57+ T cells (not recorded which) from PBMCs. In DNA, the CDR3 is TGCAGTGCTAGAAAGTCGGGATTCTACGAGCAGTACTTC. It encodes CSARKSGFYEQYF.